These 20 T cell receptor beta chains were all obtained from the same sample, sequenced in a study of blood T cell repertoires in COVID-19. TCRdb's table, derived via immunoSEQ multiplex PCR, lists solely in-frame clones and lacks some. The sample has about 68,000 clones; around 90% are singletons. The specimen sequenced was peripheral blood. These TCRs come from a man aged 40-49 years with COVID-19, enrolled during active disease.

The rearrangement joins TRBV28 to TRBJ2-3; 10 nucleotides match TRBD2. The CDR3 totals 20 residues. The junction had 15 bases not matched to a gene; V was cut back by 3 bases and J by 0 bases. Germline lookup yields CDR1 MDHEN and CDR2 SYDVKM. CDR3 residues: CASSFRPGLASNFSTDTQYF. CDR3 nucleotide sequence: TGTGCCAGCAGTTTCAGACCGGGACTAGCGTCGAACTTTAGCACAGATACGCAGTATTTT.

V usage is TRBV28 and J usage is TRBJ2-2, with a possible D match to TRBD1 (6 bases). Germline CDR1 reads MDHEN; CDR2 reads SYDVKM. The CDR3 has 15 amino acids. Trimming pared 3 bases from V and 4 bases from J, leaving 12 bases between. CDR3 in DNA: TGTGCCAGCAGTTTCCGGGCCAGGGGCACCGGGGAGCTGTTTTTT. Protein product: CASSFRARGTGELFF.

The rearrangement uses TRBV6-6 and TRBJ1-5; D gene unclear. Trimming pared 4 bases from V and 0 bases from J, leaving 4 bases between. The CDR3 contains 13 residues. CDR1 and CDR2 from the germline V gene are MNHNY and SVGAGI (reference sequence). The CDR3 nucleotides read TGTGCCAGCAGTTTCGTTAGCAATCAGCCCCAGCATTTT. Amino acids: CASSFVSNQPQHF.

This chain's CDR3 is CASSIDRTPPNYGYTF. CDR3 nucleotides: TGTGCCAGTAGTATAGACCGGACACCTCCTAACTATGGCTACACCTTC. The chain uses TRBV19 and TRBJ1-2; D is perhaps TRBD1 (5 bases). This CDR3 is built from 16 residues. V shed 0 bases and J shed 0 bases, with 11 bases lying between them. In germline, CDR1 is LNHDA, CDR2 SQIVND (reference sequence).

Written as DNA, the CDR3 is TGCGCCAGCAGCTTCCGGGACAGTCGTGAAAAACTGTTTTTT. This sequence encodes CASSFRDSREKLFF. The chain joins TRBV5-1 to TRBJ1-4, with 7 bases fitting TRBD1. The junction had 5 bases not matched to a gene; V was cut back by 2 bases and J by 7 bases. The CDR3 is 14 amino acids. Germline assignment: CDR1 SGHRS and CDR2 YFSETQ. The variable domain in full, with the rest retrieved from reference TRBV5-1 and TRBJ1-4, is KAGVTQTPRYLIKTRGQQVTLSCSPISGHRSVSWYQQTPGQGLQFLFEYFSETQRNKGNFPGRFSGRQFSNSRSEMNVSTLELGDSALYLCASSFRDSREKLFFGSGTQLSVL.

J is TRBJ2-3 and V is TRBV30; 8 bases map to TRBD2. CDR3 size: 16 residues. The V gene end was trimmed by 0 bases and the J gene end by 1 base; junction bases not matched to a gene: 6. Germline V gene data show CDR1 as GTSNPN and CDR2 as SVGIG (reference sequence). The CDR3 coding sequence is TGTGCCTGGAGTGTATCCTCACTAGCGGGCACAGATACGCAGTATTTT. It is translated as CAWSVSSLAGTDTQYF.

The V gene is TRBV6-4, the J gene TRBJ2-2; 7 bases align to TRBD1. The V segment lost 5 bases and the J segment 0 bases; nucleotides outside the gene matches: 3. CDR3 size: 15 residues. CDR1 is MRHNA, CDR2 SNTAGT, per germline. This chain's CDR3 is CASSLTGTNTGELFF. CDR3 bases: TGTGCCAGCAGTCTGACAGGGACGAACACCGGGGAGCTGTTTTTT.

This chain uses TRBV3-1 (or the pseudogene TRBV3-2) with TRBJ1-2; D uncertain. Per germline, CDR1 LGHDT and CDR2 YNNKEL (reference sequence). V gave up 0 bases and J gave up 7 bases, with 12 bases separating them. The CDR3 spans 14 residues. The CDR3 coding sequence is TGTGCCAGCAGCCAAGAGGGAGGCCTTAGTGGCTACACCTTC. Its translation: CASSQEGGLSGYTF.

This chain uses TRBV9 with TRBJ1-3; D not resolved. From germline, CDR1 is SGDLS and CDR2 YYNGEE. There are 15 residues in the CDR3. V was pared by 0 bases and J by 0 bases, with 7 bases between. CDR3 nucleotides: TGTGCCAGCAGCGTAGACGGGATCTCTGGAAACACCATATATTTT. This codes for CASSVDGISGNTIYF.

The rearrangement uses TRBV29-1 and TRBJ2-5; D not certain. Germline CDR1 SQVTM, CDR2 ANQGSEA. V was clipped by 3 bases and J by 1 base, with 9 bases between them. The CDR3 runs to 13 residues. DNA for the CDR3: TGCAGCGTTGAGGGCAGCCGCCAAGAGACCCAGTACTTC. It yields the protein CSVEGSRQETQYF. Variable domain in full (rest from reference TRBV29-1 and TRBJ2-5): SAVISQKPSRDICQRGTSLTIQCQVDSQVTMMFWYRQQPGQSLTLIATANQGSEATYESGFVIDKFPISRPNLTFSTLTVSNMSPEDSSIYLCSVEGSRQETQYFGPGTRLLVL.

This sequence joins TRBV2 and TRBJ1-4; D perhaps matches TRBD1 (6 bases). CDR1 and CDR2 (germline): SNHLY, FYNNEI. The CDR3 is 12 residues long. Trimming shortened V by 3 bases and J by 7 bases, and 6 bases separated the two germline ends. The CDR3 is CASSDRGEKLFF. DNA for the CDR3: TGTGCCAGCAGTGACAGGGGTGAAAAACTGTTTTTT.

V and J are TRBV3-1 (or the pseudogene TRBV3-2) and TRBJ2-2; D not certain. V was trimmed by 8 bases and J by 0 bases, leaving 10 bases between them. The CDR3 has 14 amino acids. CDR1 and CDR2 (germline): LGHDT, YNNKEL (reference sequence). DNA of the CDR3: TGTGCCAGCGAAACAGTCGCGAACACCGGGGAGCTGTTTTTT. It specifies CASETVANTGELFF.

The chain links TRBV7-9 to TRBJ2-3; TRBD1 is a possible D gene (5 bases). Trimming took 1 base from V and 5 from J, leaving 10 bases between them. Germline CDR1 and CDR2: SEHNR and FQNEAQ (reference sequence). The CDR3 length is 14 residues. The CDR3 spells CASSLGTREDTQYF. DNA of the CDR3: TGTGCCAGCAGCTTAGGGACCAGGGAAGATACGCAGTATTTT.

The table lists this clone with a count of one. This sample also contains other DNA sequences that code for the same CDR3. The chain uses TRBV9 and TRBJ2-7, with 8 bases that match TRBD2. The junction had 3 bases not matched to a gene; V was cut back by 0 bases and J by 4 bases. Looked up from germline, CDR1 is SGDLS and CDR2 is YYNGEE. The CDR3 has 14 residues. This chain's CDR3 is CASSVGSGGYEQYF. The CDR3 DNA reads TGTGCCAGCAGCGTAGGATCGGGGGGGTACGAGCAGTACTTC.

CDR3 region: CASSLRGPGELFF. CDR3 bases: TGTGCCAGCAGTTTAAGAGGTCCCGGGGAGCTGTTTTTT. This chain uses TRBV2 with TRBJ2-2; D ambiguous. Germline assignment: CDR1 SNHLY and CDR2 FYNNEI. The CDR3 length is 13 residues. Trimming removed 5 bases at V and 6 bases at J, with 10 bases between.

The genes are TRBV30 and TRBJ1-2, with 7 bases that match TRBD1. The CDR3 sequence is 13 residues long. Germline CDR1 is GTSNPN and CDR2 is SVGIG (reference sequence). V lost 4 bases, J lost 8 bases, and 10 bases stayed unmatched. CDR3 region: CAWKRQQGWGYTF. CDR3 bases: TGTGCCTGGAAAAGGCAACAGGGGTGGGGCTACACCTTC.

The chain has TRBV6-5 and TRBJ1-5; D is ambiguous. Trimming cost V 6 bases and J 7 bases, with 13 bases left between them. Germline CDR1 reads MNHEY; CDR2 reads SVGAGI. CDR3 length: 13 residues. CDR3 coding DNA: TGTGCCAGCAGATCACAGATCGGCCAGCCCCAGCATTTT. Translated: CASRSQIGQPQHF.

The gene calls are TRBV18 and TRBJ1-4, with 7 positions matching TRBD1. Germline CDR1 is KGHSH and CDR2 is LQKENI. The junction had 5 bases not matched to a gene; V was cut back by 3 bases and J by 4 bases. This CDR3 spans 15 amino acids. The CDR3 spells CASSPPGTVNEKLFF. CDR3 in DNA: TGTGCCAGCTCACCCCCCGGGACAGTTAATGAAAAACTGTTTTTT. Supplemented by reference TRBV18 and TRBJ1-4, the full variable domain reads NAGVMQNPRHLVRRRGQEARLRCSPMKGHSHVYWYRQLPEEGLKFMVYLQKENIIDESGMPKERFSAEFPKEGPSILRIQQVVRGDSAAYFCASSPPGTVNEKLFFGSGTQLSVL.

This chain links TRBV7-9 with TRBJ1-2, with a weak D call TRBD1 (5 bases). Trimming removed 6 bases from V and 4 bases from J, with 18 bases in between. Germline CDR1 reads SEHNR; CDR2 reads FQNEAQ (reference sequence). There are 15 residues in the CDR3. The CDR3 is CASRMAQGLVYGYTF. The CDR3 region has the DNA TGTGCCAGCAGAATGGCCCAGGGACTGGTCTATGGCTACACCTTC.

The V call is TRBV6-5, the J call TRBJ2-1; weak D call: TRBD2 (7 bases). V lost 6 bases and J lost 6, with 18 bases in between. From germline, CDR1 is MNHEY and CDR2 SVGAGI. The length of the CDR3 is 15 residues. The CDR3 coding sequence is TGTGCCAGCAGCGGTAGGGGGGGGGCAGTCAATGAGCAGTTCTTC. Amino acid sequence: CASSGRGGAVNEQFF.